This T cell receptor beta chain was documented in a study of cytomegalovirus exposure and HLA in healthy donors. There are 18 residues in the CDR3. Losses at the gene ends were 0 bases for V and 3 bases for J; bases not matched to a gene: 10. The germline V gene encodes CDR1 SGHRS and CDR2 YFSETQ. PCR employed 60 Vbeta and 13 Jbeta primers. Profiling relied on immunoSEQ multiplex PCR, and the TCRdb table lists in-frame clones only, not all of them. The repertoire shows 150,000 or so clones; the top ten hold around 1.7%. The clonotype was recovered from a woman in her fifties or sixties in good health and CMV-seronegative. Sample: PBMCs. This chain uses TRBV5-1 with TRBJ2-1, with 9 bases that match TRBD2. This chain's CDR3 is CASSLVVGSGGLYNEQFF. CDR3 sequence (DNA): TGCGCCAGCAGCTTGGTAGTTGGTAGCGGGGGCCTCTACAATGAGCAGTTCTTC.